This T cell receptor beta chain was sequenced during a study of CD8+ T cells in alopecia areata. As for the study in general: The study gave treated patients oral tofacitinib at 5 to 10 mg twice daily. Regarding the study as a whole: With patients, TCR sharing proved less clear than in mice, a difference possibly related to HLA. The study found higher clonality in lesional than normal scalp, especially in alopecia totalis/universalis.

Individuals with alopecia areata gave both lesional scalp punch biopsies and peripheral blood for collection. This clone was seen only once. Antigen: not known. Following RNA extraction, reverse transcription yielded cDNA that acted as the sequencing template. The data were produced by immunoSEQ multiplex PCR, yet TCRdb's version contains in-frame clones alone and is incomplete. Altogether more than 95,000 clones are present, approximately 42% being singletons, with the ten largest covering around 1.4%. The germline CDR1 and CDR2 sequences are SGHRS and YFSETQ. This CDR3 comprises 14 residues. V gave up 10 bases and J gave up 5 bases, with 18 bases separating them.

The material sequenced was CD4+ T cells sorted from blood. The rearrangement links TRBV5-1 to TRBJ2-2, with no clear D. The sequence was obtained from a human donor with alopecia areata. CDR3 in amino acids: CASTAVADTGELFF. Written as DNA, the CDR3 is TGCGCCTCAACTGCGGTCGCGGATACCGGGGAGCTGTTTTTT.